The TCR beta chain under discussion was sequenced for a study of low-dose radiotherapy and immunotherapy resistance in tumors. About the research overall: Each fraction for Cohort 1 was 0.5 Gy, given every 2 weeks, and the total came to 6.5 Gy.

Germline V gene data show CDR1 as SGHRS and CDR2 as YFSETQ. There are 15 residues in the CDR3. The ends lost 0 bases at V and 5 bases at J; junction bases unmatched: 4. With TRAV- and TRBV-specific primers, first-strand cDNA was made, covering the alpha and beta chains. PCR amplification of the TCRs was performed with Phusion for approximately 20 PCR cycles, and it relied on a constant-region primer together with a V-primer adapter. TCRdb used MiXCR to reprocess the reads, holding one entry per CDR3 protein. The sample lists roughly 19,000 distinct CDR3 sequences; about 74% were seen once. The clonotype was recovered from a human donor with advanced metastatic prostate, ovarian, gallbladder or colorectal cancer (not recorded which). This table probably holds off-target reads from a library built for another chain. The rearrangement joins TRBV5-1 to TRBJ2-2; 7 nucleotides match TRBD2. CDR3 in amino acids: CASSLASGVTGELFF. The CDR3 nucleotides read TGCGCCAGCAGCTTGGCTAGCGGAGTAACCGGGGAGCTGTTTTTT. Full variable domain (remainder filled in from reference TRBV5-1 and TRBJ2-2): KAGVTQTPRYLIKTRGQQVTLSCSPISGHRSVSWYQQTPGQGLQFLFEYFSETQRNKGNFPGRFSGRQFSNSRSEMNVSTLELGDSALYLCASSLASGVTGELFFGEGSRLTVL.